Here is one TCR beta chain with its context. Its cognate antigen is unknown. The repertoire was sequenced with immunoSEQ multiplex PCR; TCRdb's copy has only in-frame clones and lacks some. Among 50,000 to 85,000 clones listed, nearly 85% were seen once. The time point is: week 23, last vaccination. Vaccine doses each comprised 300 ug of mutant IDH1 20-mer peptide, with topical imiquimod. This record comes from a study of a mutant IDH1 vaccine in newly diagnosed glioma. The wider study: Treated patients had a mean age of around 40 years and an approximately 62% male, roughly 40% female split.

Study-wide points: Altogether, 80% to 95% of patients exhibited vaccine-induced immune responses.

Sequenced here: PBMCs, sampled from a glioma patient whose treatment included an IDH1 peptide vaccine. The sequence was obtained from a man in his late teens or twenties with glioma.

The CDR3 nucleotides read TGTGCCAGCTCACCGGTGGCAGCTAACTATGGCTACACCTTC. Residues: CASSPVAANYGYTF. This chain links TRBV18 with TRBJ1-2; D ambiguous. CDR3 length equals 14 residues. The germline V gene encodes CDR1 KGHSH and CDR2 LQKENI. V lost 3 bases to trimming and J lost 0 bases, with 8 bases between them.